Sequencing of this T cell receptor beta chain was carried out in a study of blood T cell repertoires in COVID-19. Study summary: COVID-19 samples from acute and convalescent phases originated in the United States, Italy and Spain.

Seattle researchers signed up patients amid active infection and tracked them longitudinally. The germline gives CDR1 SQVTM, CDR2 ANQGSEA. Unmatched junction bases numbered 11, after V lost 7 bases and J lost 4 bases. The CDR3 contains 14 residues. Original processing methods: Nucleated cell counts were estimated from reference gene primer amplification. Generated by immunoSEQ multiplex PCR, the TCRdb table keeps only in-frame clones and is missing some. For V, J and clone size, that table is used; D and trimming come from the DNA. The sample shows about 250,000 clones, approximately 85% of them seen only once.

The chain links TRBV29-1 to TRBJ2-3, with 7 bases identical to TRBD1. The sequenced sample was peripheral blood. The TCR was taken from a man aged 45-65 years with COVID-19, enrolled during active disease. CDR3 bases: TGCAGCGGAGTGACAGGGCGCAGAGCAGATACGCAGTATTTT. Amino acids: CSGVTGRRADTQYF.